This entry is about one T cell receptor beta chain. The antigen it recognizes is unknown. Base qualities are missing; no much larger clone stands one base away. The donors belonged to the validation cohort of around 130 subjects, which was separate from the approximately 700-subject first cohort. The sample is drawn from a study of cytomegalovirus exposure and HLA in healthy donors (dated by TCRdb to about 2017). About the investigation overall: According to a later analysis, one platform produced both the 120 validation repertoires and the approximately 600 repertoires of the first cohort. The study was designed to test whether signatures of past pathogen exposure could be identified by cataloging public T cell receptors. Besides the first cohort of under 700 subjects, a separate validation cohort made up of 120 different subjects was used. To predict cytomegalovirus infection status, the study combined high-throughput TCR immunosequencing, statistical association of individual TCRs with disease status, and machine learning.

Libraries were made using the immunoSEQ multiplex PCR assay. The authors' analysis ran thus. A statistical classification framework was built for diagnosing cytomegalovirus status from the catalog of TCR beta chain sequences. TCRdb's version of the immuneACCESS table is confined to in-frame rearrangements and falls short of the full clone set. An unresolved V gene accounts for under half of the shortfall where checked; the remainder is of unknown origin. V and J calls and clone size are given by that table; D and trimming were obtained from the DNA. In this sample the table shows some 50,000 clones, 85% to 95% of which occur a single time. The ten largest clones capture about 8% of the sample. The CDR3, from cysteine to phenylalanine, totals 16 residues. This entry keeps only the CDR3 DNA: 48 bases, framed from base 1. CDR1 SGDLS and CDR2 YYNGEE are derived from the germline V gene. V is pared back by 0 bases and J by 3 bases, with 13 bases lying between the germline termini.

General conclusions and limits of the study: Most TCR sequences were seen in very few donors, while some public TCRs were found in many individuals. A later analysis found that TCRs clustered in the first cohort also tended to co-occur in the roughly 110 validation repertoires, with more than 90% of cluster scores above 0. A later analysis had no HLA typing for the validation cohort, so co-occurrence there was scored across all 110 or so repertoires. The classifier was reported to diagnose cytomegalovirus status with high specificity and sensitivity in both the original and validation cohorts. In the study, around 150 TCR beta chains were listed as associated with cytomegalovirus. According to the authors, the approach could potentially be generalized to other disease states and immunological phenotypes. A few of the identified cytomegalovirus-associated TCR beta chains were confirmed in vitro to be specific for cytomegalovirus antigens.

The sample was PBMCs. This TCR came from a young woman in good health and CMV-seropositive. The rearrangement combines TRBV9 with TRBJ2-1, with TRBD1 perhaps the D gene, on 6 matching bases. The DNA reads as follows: TGTGCCAGCAGCGTAGAGGACAGCCTCAACTACAATGAGCAGTTCTTC. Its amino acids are CASSVEDSLNYNEQFF.